Given below is one T cell receptor beta chain in context. What it binds is unknown. Profiled with immunoSEQ multiplex PCR; TCRdb holds only in-frame clones, not every one. The sample carries approximately 230,000 clones, about 90% recorded once. Germline CDR1 and CDR2: MNHEY and SVGAGI. CDR3 length: 15 residues. J was trimmed by 2 bases and V by 0 bases; bases with no gene match: 3. This entry comes from a study of cytomegalovirus exposure and HLA in healthy donors. Findings and caveats of the study: It was found in a later analysis that first-cohort TCR clusters tended to co-occur in the roughly 120 validation repertoires. Across donors, most TCRs were seen rarely, yet some public ones were widespread. Some TCR beta chains (roughly 150 of them) were listed as cytomegalovirus-associated.

The TCR was taken from a young man in good health and CMV-seropositive. Sequenced material: PBMCs. V gene TRBV6-5 combines with J gene TRBJ1-2; TRBD1 matches at 7 bases. DNA for the CDR3: TGTGCCAGCAGTTACTCTGGGACAGACAACTATGGCTACACCTTC. Its protein is CASSYSGTDNYGYTF.